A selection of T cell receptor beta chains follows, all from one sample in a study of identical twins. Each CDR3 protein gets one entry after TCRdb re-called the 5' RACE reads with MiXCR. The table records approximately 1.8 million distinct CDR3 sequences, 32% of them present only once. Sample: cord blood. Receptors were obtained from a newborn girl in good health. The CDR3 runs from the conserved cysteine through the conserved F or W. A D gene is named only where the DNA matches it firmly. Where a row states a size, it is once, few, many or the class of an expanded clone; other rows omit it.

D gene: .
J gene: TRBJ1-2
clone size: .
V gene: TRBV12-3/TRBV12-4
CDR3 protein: CASSLLGQLNYGYTF
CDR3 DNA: TGTGCCAGCAGTTTGTTAGGGCAGCTAAACTATGGCTACACCTTC

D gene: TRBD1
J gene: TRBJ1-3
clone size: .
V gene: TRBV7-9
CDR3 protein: CATTGAGGNTIYF
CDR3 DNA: TGTGCCACGACAGGGGCGGGAGGAAACACCATATATTTT

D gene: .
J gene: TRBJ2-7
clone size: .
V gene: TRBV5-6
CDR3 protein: CASSFSSELEQYF
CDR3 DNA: TGTGCCAGCAGCTTCAGTAGTGAGCTCGAGCAGTACTTC

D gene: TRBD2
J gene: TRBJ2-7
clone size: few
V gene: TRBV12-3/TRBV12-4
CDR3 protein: CASSGRNSYEQYF
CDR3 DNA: TGTGCCAGTAGCGGGAGGAACTCCTACGAGCAGTACTTC

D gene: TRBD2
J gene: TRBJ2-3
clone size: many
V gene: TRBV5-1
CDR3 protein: CASSSLAGDTDTQYF
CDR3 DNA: TGCGCCAGCAGCTCCCTAGCGGGAGACACAGATACGCAGTATTTT

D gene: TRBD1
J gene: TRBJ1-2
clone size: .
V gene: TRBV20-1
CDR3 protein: CSAPNLGQGASYGYTF
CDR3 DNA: TGCAGTGCCCCCAATTTGGGACAGGGGGCTTCCTATGGCTACACCTTC

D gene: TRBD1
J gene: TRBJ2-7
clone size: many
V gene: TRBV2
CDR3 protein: CASSRQGTSYEQYF
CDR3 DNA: TGTGCCAGCAGTCGACAGGGGACCTCCTACGAGCAGTACTTC

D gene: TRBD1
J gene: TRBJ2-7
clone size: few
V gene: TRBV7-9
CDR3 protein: CASSFEIRDSTYEQYF
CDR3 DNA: TGTGCCAGCAGCTTTGAAATCCGGGACAGTACCTACGAGCAGTACTTC

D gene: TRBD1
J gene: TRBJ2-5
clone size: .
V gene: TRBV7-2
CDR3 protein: CASSLVRTGKRETQYF
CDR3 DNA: TGTGCCAGCAGCTTAGTCCGGACAGGGAAGAGAGAGACCCAGTACTTC

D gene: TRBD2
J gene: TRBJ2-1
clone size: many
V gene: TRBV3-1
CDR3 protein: CASSRLAGNNEQFF
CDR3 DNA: TGTGCCAGCAGCCGACTAGCGGGAAACAATGAGCAGTTCTTC

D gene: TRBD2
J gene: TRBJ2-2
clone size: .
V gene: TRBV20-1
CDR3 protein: CSASGTSAMNTGELFF
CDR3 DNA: TGCAGTGCTAGCGGGACTAGCGCGATGAACACCGGGGAGCTGTTTTTT

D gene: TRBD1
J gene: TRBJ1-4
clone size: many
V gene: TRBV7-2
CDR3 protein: CASSLVGTGNEKLFF
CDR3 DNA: TGTGCCAGCAGCTTAGTCGGGACAGGGAATGAAAAACTGTTTTTT

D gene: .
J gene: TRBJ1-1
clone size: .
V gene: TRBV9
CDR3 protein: CASSPPGSAEAFF
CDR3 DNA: TGTGCCAGCAGCCCCCCGGGAAGCGCTGAAGCTTTCTTT

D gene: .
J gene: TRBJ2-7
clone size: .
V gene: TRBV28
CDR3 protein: CASTLGPSSYEQYF
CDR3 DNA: TGTGCCAGCACCCTCGGACCCAGCTCCTACGAGCAGTACTTC

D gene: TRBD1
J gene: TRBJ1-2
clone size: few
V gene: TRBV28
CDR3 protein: CASSSRGYQGDYGYTF
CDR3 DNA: TGTGCCAGCAGTTCCCGCGGGTATCAGGGGGACTATGGCTACACCTTC

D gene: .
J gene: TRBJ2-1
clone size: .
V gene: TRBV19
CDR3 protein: CASSNLYEQFF
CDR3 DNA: TGTGCCAGTAGTAACCTCTACGAGCAGTTCTTC

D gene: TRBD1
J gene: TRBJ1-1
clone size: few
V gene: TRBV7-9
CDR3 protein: CASSSQGESTEAFF
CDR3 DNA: TGTGCCAGCAGCTCTCAGGGGGAGAGCACTGAAGCTTTCTTT

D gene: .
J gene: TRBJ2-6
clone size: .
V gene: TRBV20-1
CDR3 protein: CGARDWRLAGKTSGANVLTF
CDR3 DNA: TGCGGTGCTAGAGATTGGAGGCTGGCAGGCAAAACCTCTGGGGCCAACGTCCTGACTTTC

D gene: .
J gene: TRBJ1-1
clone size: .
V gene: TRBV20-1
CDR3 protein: CSAASDSFDTEAFF
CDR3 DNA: TGCAGTGCTGCCTCGGACAGCTTCGACACTGAAGCTTTCTTT

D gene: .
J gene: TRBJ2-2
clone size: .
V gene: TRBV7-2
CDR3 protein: CASSLAGGGGTGELFF
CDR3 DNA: TGTGCCAGCAGCTTAGCCGGAGGGGGGGGCACCGGGGAGCTGTTTTTT

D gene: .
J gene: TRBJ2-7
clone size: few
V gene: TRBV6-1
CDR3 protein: CASSEAGSRASSYEQYF
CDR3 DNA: TGTGCCAGCAGTGAAGCTGGGAGCAGGGCTAGCTCCTACGAGCAGTACTTC

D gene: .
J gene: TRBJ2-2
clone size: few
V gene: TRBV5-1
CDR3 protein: CASSLVLANTGELFF
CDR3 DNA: TGCGCCAGCAGCTTGGTGCTAGCGAACACCGGGGAGCTGTTTTTT

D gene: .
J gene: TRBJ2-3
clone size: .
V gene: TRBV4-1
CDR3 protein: CASSLPALTDTQYF
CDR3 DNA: TGCGCCAGCAGTCTCCCAGCCCTCACAGATACGCAGTATTTT

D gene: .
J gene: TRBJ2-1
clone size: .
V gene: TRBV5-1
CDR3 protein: CASSLGGVWLNEQFF
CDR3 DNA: TGCGCCAGCAGCTTGGGTGGAGTTTGGTTGAATGAGCAGTTCTTC

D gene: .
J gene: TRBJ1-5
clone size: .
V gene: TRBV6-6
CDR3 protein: CASSYDQTRGDQPQHF
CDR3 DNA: TGTGCCAGCAGTTATGATCAGACACGGGGCGATCAGCCCCAGCATTTT

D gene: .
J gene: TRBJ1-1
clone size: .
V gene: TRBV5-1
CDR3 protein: CASSLDSYVNTEAFF
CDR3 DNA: TGCGCCAGCAGCTTGGACAGCTATGTGAACACTGAAGCTTTCTTT

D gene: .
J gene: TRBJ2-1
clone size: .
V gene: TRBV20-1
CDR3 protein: CSARVAGDNEQFF
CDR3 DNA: TGCAGTGCTAGAGTTGCTGGGGACAATGAGCAGTTCTTC

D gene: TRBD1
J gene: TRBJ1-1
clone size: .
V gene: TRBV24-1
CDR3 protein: CATRAGQPNTEAFF
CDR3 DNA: TGTGCCACCCGGGCGGGACAGCCGAACACTGAAGCTTTCTTT

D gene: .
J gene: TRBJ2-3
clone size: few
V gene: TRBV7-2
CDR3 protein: CASSLFLLSTDTQYF
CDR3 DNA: TGTGCCAGCAGCTTATTCTTGCTCAGCACAGATACGCAGTATTTT

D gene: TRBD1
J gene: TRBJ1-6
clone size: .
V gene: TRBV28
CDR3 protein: CASRPGTANSPLHF
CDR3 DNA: TGTGCCAGCAGGCCCGGGACAGCCAATTCACCCCTCCACTTT

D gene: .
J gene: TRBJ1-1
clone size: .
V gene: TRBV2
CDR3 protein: CASSEEAADGAEAFF
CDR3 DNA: TGTGCCAGCAGTGAAGAAGCGGCGGACGGGGCTGAAGCTTTCTTT

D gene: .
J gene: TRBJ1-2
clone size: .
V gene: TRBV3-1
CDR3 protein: CASSQGGAPGGYTF
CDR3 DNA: TGTGCCAGCAGCCAAGGAGGGGCGCCGGGTGGCTACACCTTC

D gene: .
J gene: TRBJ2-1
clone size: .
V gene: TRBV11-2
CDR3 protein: CASSLIGESSNEQFF
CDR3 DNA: TGTGCCAGCAGCTTAATCGGCGAGTCGTCCAATGAGCAGTTCTTC

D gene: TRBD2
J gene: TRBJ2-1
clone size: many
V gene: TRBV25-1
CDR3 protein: CASKAGSYNEQFF
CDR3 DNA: TGTGCCAGCAAAGCGGGGTCCTACAATGAGCAGTTCTTC

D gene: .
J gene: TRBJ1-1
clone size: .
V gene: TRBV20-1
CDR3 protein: CSARDFGGARNTEAFF
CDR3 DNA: TGCAGTGCTAGAGATTTCGGCGGCGCCCGTAACACTGAAGCTTTCTTT

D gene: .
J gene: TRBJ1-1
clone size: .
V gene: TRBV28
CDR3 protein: CASISRQFYTEAFF
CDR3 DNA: TGTGCCAGCATCTCACGACAGTTCTACACTGAAGCTTTCTTT

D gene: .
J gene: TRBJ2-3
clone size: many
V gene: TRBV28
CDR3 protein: CASSSQKHRDSILTQYF
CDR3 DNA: TGTGCCAGCAGTTCCCAAAAACACCGGGACTCTATCTTAACGCAGTATTTT

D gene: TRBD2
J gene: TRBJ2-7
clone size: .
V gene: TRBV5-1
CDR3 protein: CASSFGLVDYEQYF
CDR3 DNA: TGCGCCAGCAGCTTTGGACTAGTAGACTACGAGCAGTACTTC

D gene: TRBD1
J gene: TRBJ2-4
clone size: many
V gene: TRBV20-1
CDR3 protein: CSASRGAKNIQYF
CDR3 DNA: TGCAGTGCTAGCAGGGGGGCCAAAAACATTCAGTACTTC

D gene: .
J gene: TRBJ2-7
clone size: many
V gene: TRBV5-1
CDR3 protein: CASSFERDPSYEQYF
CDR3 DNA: TGCGCCAGCAGCTTTGAGAGGGACCCCTCCTACGAGCAGTACTTC

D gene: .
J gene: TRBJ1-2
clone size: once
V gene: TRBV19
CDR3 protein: CAGSISGVGAYGYTF
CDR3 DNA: TGTGCCGGTAGTATCTCCGGAGTAGGGGCCTATGGCTACACCTTC

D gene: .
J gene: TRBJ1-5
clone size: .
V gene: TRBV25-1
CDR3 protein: CASSEPQRGKNSNQPQHF
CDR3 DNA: TGTGCCAGCAGTGAACCCCAACGGGGCAAAAATAGCAATCAGCCCCAGCATTTT

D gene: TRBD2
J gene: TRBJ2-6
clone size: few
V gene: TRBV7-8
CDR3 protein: CASSPLRGVSGANVLTF
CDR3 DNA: TGTGCCAGCAGCCCCCTGCGGGGGGTCTCTGGGGCCAACGTCCTGACTTTC

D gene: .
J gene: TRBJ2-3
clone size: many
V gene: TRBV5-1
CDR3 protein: CASSPSWRIGTQYF
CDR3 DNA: TGCGCCAGCAGTCCTTCGTGGAGAATAGGTACGCAGTATTTT

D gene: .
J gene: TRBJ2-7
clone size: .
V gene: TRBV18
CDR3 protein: CASSPRTESYEQYF
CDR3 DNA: TGTGCCAGCTCACCTCGGACAGAGTCCTACGAGCAGTACTTC

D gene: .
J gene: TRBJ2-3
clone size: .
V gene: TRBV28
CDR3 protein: CASSPPETFTSTDTQYF
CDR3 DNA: TGTGCCAGCAGTCCCCCGGAGACTTTCACTAGCACAGATACGCAGTATTTT

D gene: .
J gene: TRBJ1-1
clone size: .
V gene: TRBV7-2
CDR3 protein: CASSPPRGPNTEAFF
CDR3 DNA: TGTGCCAGCAGCCCCCCAAGGGGCCCGAACACTGAAGCTTTCTTT

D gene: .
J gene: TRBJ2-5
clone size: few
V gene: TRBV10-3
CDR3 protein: CAIMQANNEQYF
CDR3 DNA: TGTGCCATCATGCAGGCGAACAATGAGCAGTACTTC

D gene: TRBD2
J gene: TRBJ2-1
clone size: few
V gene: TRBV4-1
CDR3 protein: CASSQGAGGHNEQFF
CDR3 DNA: TGCGCCAGCAGCCAAGGAGCGGGAGGCCACAATGAGCAGTTCTTC

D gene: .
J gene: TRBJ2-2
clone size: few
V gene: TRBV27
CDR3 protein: CASSNEPGELFF
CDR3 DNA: TGTGCCAGCAGCAACGAGCCCGGGGAGCTGTTTTTT

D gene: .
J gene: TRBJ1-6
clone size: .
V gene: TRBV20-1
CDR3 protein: CSASIIEDSLHF
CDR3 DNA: TGCAGTGCTAGTATAATAGAGGACTCCCTCCACTTT

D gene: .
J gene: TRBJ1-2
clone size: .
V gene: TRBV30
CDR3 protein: CAWSLYGYTF
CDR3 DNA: TGTGCCTGGAGCCTCTATGGCTACACCTTC

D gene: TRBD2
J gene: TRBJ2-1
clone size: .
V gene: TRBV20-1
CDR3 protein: CSARTSGRRYEQFF
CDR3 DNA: TGCAGTGCTAGGACTAGCGGGAGGAGGTATGAGCAGTTCTTC